The clone carrying this TCR beta chain was counted only a few times. As yet, its antigen is unknown. The sample belongs to a study of lymphopenia after photon versus proton radiotherapy. Study results and limitations: Larger post-nadir TCR diversity loss correlated inversely with survival in deceased patients. Better survival with proton therapy was suggested as possible, not demonstrated.

V shed 3 bases and J shed 6 bases, with 14 bases lying between them. Germline-derived CDR1 and CDR2 are KGHSH and LQKENI. CDR3 size: 14 residues. Repertoires were generated with immunoSEQ multiplex PCR, while TCRdb's copy carries only in-frame clones and drops some. This sample yields roughly 18,000 clones, of which more than 85% are seen a single time; over 1.5% belongs to the top ten. The chain links TRBV18 to TRBJ1-1; D is possibly TRBD1 (5 bases). The sample here was peripheral blood, taken from a patient treated with photon-based radiotherapy. This TCR came from a woman in her thirties or forties with cholangiocarcinoma. The DNA for the CDR3 is TGTGCCAGCTCACCTCCAGGGAGTCGGGCTGAAGCTTTCTTT. It specifies CASSPPGSRAEAFF.